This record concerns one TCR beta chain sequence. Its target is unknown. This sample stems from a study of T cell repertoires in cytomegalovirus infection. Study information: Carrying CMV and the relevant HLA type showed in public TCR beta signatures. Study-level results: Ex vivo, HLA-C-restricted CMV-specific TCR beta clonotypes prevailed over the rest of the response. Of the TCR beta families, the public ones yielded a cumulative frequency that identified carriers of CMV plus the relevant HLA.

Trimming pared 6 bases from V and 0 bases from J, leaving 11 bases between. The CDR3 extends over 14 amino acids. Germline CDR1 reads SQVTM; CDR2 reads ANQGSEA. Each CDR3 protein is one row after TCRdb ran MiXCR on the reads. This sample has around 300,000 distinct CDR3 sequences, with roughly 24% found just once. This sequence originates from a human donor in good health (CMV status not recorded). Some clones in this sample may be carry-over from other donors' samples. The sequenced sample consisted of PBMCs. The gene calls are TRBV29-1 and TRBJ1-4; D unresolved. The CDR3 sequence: CSVLTLATNEKLFF. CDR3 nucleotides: TGCAGCGTACTGACACTTGCAACTAATGAAAAACTGTTTTTT.